A single sample is the source of the 28 T cell receptor beta chains below, sequenced in a study of T cells after yellow fever vaccination. TCRdb called the 5' RACE reads again in MiXCR, with one record for every CDR3 protein. The sample has about 260,000 distinct CDR3 sequences; about 3.5% are singletons. The material was PBMCs, obtained 15 days after the yellow fever booster vaccination. These receptors came from a man younger than 35 who received the YFV17D yellow fever vaccine.

In this sample, this clonotype turned up many times. The chain has TRBV20-1 and TRBJ1-1, with TRBD1 matching over 8 bases. Germline V gene sequence: CDR1 DFQATT, CDR2 SNEGSKA (reference sequence). V shed 6 bases and J 3 bases; nucleotides not matched to a gene: 3. The CDR3 is made up of 12 amino acids. In DNA form, the CDR3 reads TGCAGTGCCAAACAGGGGGACACTGAAGCTTTCTTT. Translated: CSAKQGDTEAFF.

This clonotype occurred many times. The V and J genes are TRBV27 and TRBJ1-5; no firm D call. CDR1 and CDR2 from the germline V gene are MNHEY and SMNVEV (reference sequence). The V end was cut by 1 base, the J end by 0 bases, with 7 bases between. CDR3 length: 15 residues. The CDR3 DNA is TGTGCCAGCAGTTTATACCAGCCTAGCAATCAGCCCCAGCATTTT. This sequence encodes CASSLYQPSNQPQHF.

This clonotype was seen at least ten times. The rearrangement uses TRBV6-5 and TRBJ1-1; D is ambiguous. Germline CDR1 and CDR2: MNHEY and SVGAGI. The CDR3 spans 13 residues. Trimming shortened V by 11 bases and J by 1 base, and 14 bases separated the two germline ends. The CDR3, as DNA: TGTGCCGCCTGGTCTAGAGGGAACACTGAAGCTTTCTTT. Protein product: CAAWSRGNTEAFF.

This clonotype was counted at least ten times. The chain is built from TRBV24-1 and TRBJ2-3; D possibly uses TRBD1 or TRBD2 (6 bases each). Trimming shortened V by 3 bases and J by 8 bases, and 23 bases separated the two germline ends. The CDR3 is 17 amino acids. Germline V gives CDR1 KGHDR, CDR2 SFDVKD. CDR3: CATSDATGAGGLATQYF. The CDR3 nucleotides are TGTGCCACCAGTGATGCAACCGGGGCCGGGGGCCTAGCTACGCAGTATTTT.

This clonotype was counted at least ten times. The rearrangement links TRBV6-5 to TRBJ1-6, with a tentative D call TRBD1 (5 bases). Per germline, CDR1 MNHEY and CDR2 SVGAGI. The ends were cut back, 5 bases at V and 10 bases at J, with 12 bases in the middle. The CDR3 totals 13 residues. DNA for the CDR3: TGTGCCAGCAGTGCCAGGGACCAATCACCCCTCCACTTT. Protein sequence: CASSARDQSPLHF.

This clonotype was seen repeatedly, ten times or more. This chain connects TRBV7-8 to TRBJ2-2, with D possibly TRBD2 on 5 matching bases. The ends were cut back, 6 bases at V and 1 base at J, with 15 bases in the middle. CDR1 SGHVS and CDR2 FQNEAQ come from the germline V gene. The CDR3 is 16 amino acids. DNA for the CDR3: TGTGCCAGCAGATTCAATCCAGGAGGGAACACCGGGGAGCTGTTTTTT. It is translated as CASRFNPGGNTGELFF.

This clonotype occurred many times. Its ends do not fully match the called genes, so a read error is possible. The chain uses TRBV7-9 and TRBJ2-3; no firm D call. Germline CDR1 and CDR2: SEHNR and FQNEAQ (reference sequence). This CDR3 contains 11 residues. Here the CDR3 reads CASSFGVQKNF. The CDR3 nucleotides are TGTGCCAGCAGCTTTGGGGTTCAGAAGAATTTT.

This clonotype occurred many times. The J gene is TRBJ1-2, the V gene TRBV12-3 or TRBV12-4, with a possible D match to TRBD1 (5 bases). V lost 7 bases and J 4 bases, leaving 13 bases between the germline ends. This CDR3 comprises 13 residues. This chain's CDR3 is CASTLGVLYGYTF. The CDR3 DNA reads as TGTGCCAGCACCCTGGGGGTCCTCTATGGCTACACCTTC.

As to this clonotype: A much larger clone differs from this one at a single base, so this may be a read error. The chain couples TRBV20-1 to TRBJ1-1; TRBD1 is a possible D gene (5 bases). Trimming stripped 2 bases from V and 10 bases from J, with 20 bases between. Germline V gene sequence: CDR1 DFQATT, CDR2 SNEGSKA (reference sequence). This CDR3 is built from 14 residues. CDR3 sequence: CSARHHPGDLGAFF. The CDR3 DNA follows: TGCAGTGCTAGACACCACCCGGGGGATCTCGGAGCTTTCTTT.

This clonotype showed up many times. The chain combines TRBV5-1 with TRBJ2-3; D not certain. The V end lost 4 bases, the J end lost 4 bases, and 13 bases lay between the germline ends. Germline assignment: CDR1 SGHRS and CDR2 YFSETQ. The CDR3 sequence is 14 residues long. CDR3 in DNA: TGCGCCAGCAGCCGGACGACCCTCCCAGATACGCAGTATTTT. Encoded protein: CASSRTTLPDTQYF.

This clonotype occurred many times. This sequence joins TRBV19 and TRBJ2-1; a possible D gene is TRBD1 (6 bases). The V and J ends lost 5 bases and 10 bases respectively, with 12 bases between them. This CDR3 region has 12 residues. The germline V gene has CDR1 LNHDA and CDR2 SQIVND (reference sequence). The CDR3 here is CASSLRTAEQFF. The DNA of the CDR3 is TGTGCCAGTAGTCTCCGGACAGCCGAGCAGTTCTTC.

This clonotype was seen ten or more times. The chain links TRBV29-1 to TRBJ2-2; D unresolved. The V end lost 0 bases, the J end lost 7 bases, and 6 bases lay between the germline ends. The CDR3 covers 12 residues. CDR1 is SQVTM, CDR2 ANQGSEA, per germline. CDR3 bases: TGCAGCGTTGAAGATCGGGTCGGGGAGCTGTTTTTT. It translates to CSVEDRVGELFF.

This clonotype showed up many times. The V gene is TRBV9, the J gene TRBJ1-3; 8 positions agree with TRBD1. J gave up 4 bases and V 2 bases, and 2 bases lay outside the gene matches. Germline V lookup: CDR1 SGDLS, CDR2 YYNGEE. The CDR3 has 14 amino acids. CDR3 amino acids: CASSVQGAGNTIYF. CDR3 nucleotide sequence: TGTGCCAGCAGCGTGCAGGGGGCGGGAAACACCATATATTTT. Based on the CDR3 plus reference TRBV9 and TRBJ1-3, the full variable domain is DSGVTQTPKHLITATGQRVTLRCSPRSGDLSVYWYQQSLDQGLQFLIQYYNGEERAKGNILERFSAQQFPDLHSELNLSSLELGDSALYFCASSVQGAGNTIYFGEGSWLTVV.

The table lists this clonotype with many counts. V and J are TRBV11-1 and TRBJ2-3; TRBD2 matches 8 bases. This CDR3 comprises 14 residues. After removal of 10 bases from V and 1 base from J, the junction contained 7 bases not matched to a gene. The germline gives CDR1 SGHAT, CDR2 FQDESV (reference sequence). DNA of the CDR3: TGTGCCACCACCGCGGGGGGCGGCACAGATACGCAGTATTTT. Translated: CATTAGGGTDTQYF.

This clonotype has ten or more counts. The chain links TRBV12-3 or TRBV12-4 to TRBJ2-5; 7 nucleotides agree with TRBD2. The CDR3 sequence is 16 residues long. The junction had 11 bases not matched to a gene; V was cut back by 6 bases and J by 1 base. DNA for the CDR3: TGTGCCAGCAGCTCAAGTGGGACTACCTTCCAAGAGACCCAGTACTTC. Its translation is CASSSSGTTFQETQYF.

This clonotype was counted many times. CDR3 nucleotide sequence: TGCAGTGCCTTTACCCCGCTAGCGGGGGGGCCAGATGATGAGCAGTTCTTC. Translating gives CSAFTPLAGGPDDEQFF. The V gene is TRBV20-1, the J gene TRBJ2-1; 12 nucleotides match TRBD2. Per the germline V gene, CDR1 is DFQATT and CDR2 is SNEGSKA (reference sequence). The CDR3 has 17 residues. V lost 6 bases and J lost 8; bases outside the gene matches: 17.

In its sample, this clonotype was seen many times. The chain joins TRBV14 to TRBJ1-1; no firm D call. From germline, CDR1 is SGHDN and CDR2 FVKESK. The V gene lost 5 bases and the J gene lost 5 bases, with 21 bases spanning the gap. The CDR3 has 16 amino acids. CDR3: CASSSRTDLTGTEAFF. The DNA of the CDR3 is TGTGCCAGCAGCTCCCGGACGGACCTGACCGGAACTGAAGCTTTCTTT.

This clonotype was observed at least ten times. This chain links TRBV11-2 with TRBJ1-2; TRBD1 matches 8 bases. Germline CDR1 SGHAT, CDR2 FQNNGV. This CDR3 has 15 amino acids. V gave up 0 bases and J gave up 5 bases; unmatched junction bases: 5. CDR3 sequence reads: CASSLEQGGWYGYTF. For the CDR3, the DNA is TGTGCCAGCAGCTTAGAACAGGGGGGATGGTATGGCTACACCTTC. The whole variable domain, filled in from reference TRBV11-2 and TRBJ1-2, reads EAGVAQSPRYKIIEKRQSVAFWCNPISGHATLYWYQQILGQGPKLLIQFQNNGVVDDSQLPKDRFSAERLKGVDSTLKIQPAKLEDSAVYLCASSLEQGGWYGYTFGSGTRLTVV.

This clonotype was seen repeatedly, ten times or more. The chain has TRBV4-3 and TRBJ2-7; 9 bases line up with TRBD1. Germline trimming cut 4 bases from V and 3 bases from J; bases unmatched to any gene: 4. The CDR3 runs to 14 residues. Germline V gene lookup returns CDR1 LGHNA and CDR2 YSLEER. This CDR3 reads CASSRGQGLYEQYF. The CDR3 DNA sequence: TGCGCCAGCAGCCGAGGACAGGGGCTCTACGAGCAGTACTTC.

This clonotype appeared many times. The chain has TRBV7-2 and TRBJ2-3; 11 nucleotides agree with TRBD2. The germline gives CDR1 SGHTA, CDR2 FQGNSA. This CDR3 spans 16 amino acids. After removal of 2 bases from V and 4 bases from J, the junction contained 5 bases not matched to a gene. CDR3 amino acids: CASSLWLAGGSDTQYF. For the CDR3, the DNA is TGTGCCAGCAGCTTATGGCTAGCGGGGGGATCAGATACGCAGTATTTT.

This CDR3 is CASSLSGQGSDTQYF. DNA of the CDR3: TGTGCCAGCAGCTTGTCCGGACAGGGGTCCGATACGCAGTATTTT. This chain connects TRBV5-4 to TRBJ2-3; 9 bases match TRBD1. This CDR3 has 15 amino acids. Germline assignment: CDR1 SGHNT and CDR2 YYREEE (reference sequence). V gave up 1 base and J gave up 6 bases; unmatched junction bases: 6.

This clonotype was counted at least ten times. The chain is built from TRBV27 and TRBJ1-6; D gene uncertain. The CDR3 spans 15 residues. Trimming stripped 2 bases from V and 5 bases from J, with 10 bases between. The V gene's germline CDR1 is MNHEY and CDR2 SMNVEV (reference sequence). The CDR3 sequence is CASSLRSKDNSPLHF. In DNA form, the CDR3 reads TGTGCCAGCAGTTTAAGGAGTAAGGATAATTCACCCCTCCACTTT.

This clonotype was recorded at least ten times. The J gene is TRBJ1-2, the V gene TRBV19, with D unclear. Germline V gene data show CDR1 as LNHDA and CDR2 as SQIVND (reference sequence). The V end was cut by 3 bases, the J end by 8 bases, with 7 bases between. The CDR3 has 11 amino acids. The CDR3 spells CASSIQEGYTF. Written as DNA, the CDR3 is TGTGCCAGTAGTATCCAGGAAGGCTACACCTTC.

This clonotype was counted at least ten times. V is TRBV5-1 and J is TRBJ2-2, with D hard to call. The CDR3 has 13 residues. V lost 7 bases and J 1 base, leaving 8 bases between the germline ends. CDR1 is SGHRS, CDR2 YFSETQ, per germline. The CDR3: CASGPRNTGELFF. The CDR3 coding sequence is TGCGCCAGCGGGCCAAGGAACACCGGGGAGCTGTTTTTT.

V gene TRBV30 combines with J gene TRBJ1-1; 7 bases are shared with TRBD1. Germline CDR1 and CDR2: GTSNPN and SVGIG (reference sequence). CDR3 length: 16 residues. The V gene end was trimmed by 3 bases and the J gene end by 5 bases; junction bases not matched to a gene: 15. In DNA, the CDR3 is TGTGCCTGGAGCCACTTCAGGGGGGAGTCTGTGACTGAAGCTTTCTTT. Its protein is CAWSHFRGESVTEAFF. The whole variable domain, filled in from reference TRBV30 and TRBJ1-1, reads SQTIHQWPATLVQPVGSPLSLECTVEGTSNPNLYWYRQAAGRGLQLLFYSVGIGQISSEVPQNLSASRPQDRQFILSSKKLLLSDSGFYLCAWSHFRGESVTEAFFGQGTRLTVV.

In this sample, this clonotype turned up many times. This chain joins TRBV20-1 and TRBJ2-2, with a possible D match to TRBD2 (5 bases). The germline V and J ends were trimmed by 4 bases and 2 bases, with 11 bases remaining between them. CDR3 length equals 14 residues. Germline-derived CDR1 and CDR2 are DFQATT and SNEGSKA (reference sequence). The CDR3 DNA sequence: TGCAGTGCTAAACCGGGGATTAACACCGGGGAGCTGTTTTTT. This encodes CSAKPGINTGELFF.

This clonotype was detected ten times or more. The rearrangement joins TRBV7-2 to TRBJ1-1, with D maybe TRBD1 (6 bases). This CDR3 is built from 13 residues. Trimming left V 5 bases short and J 3 bases short, with 10 bases between. The germline V gene has CDR1 SGHTA and CDR2 FQGNSA. The CDR3 spells CASSNRQDTEAFF. CDR3 coding DNA: TGTGCCAGCAGCAACCGACAGGACACTGAAGCTTTCTTT.

In its sample, this clonotype was seen many times. V is TRBV10-2 and J is TRBJ2-5; D possibly corresponds to TRBD1 (5 bases). Germline loops: CDR1 WSHSY, CDR2 SAAADI. The V and J ends lost 8 bases and 5 bases respectively, with 15 bases between them. CDR3 size: 13 residues. Written as DNA, the CDR3 is TGCGCCAGCGCCATGGGCAGGGTGGAGACCCAGTACTTC. Protein product: CASAMGRVETQYF.